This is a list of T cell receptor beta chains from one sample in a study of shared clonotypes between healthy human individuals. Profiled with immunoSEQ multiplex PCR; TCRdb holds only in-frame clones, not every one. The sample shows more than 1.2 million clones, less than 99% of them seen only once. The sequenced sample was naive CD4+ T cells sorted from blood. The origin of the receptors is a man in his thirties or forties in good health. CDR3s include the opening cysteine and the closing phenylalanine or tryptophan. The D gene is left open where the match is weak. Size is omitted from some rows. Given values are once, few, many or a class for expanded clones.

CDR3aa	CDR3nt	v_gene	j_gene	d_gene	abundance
CASSLRAQDNEQFF	TGTGCCAGCAGCCTACGGGCCCAAGACAATGAGCAGTTCTTC	TRBV5-4	TRBJ2-1	NA	NA
CASGGEAGASNEQFF	TGCGCCAGCGGGGGGGAAGCGGGAGCGAGCAATGAGCAGTTCTTC	TRBV10-2	TRBJ2-1	TRBD2	NA
CASSHVRLAVNTGELFF	TGCGCCAGCAGCCATGTTAGACTAGCGGTAAACACCGGGGAGCTGTTTTTT	TRBV4-3	TRBJ2-2	TRBD2	NA
CASSLDRVYTGELFF	TGCGCCAGCAGCCTTGACAGGGTATACACCGGGGAGCTGTTTTTT	TRBV5-1	TRBJ2-2	TRBD1	NA
CASSVYGIHYNEQFF	TGTGCCAGCAGCGTCTATGGTATTCACTACAATGAGCAGTTCTTC	TRBV9	TRBJ2-1	NA	NA
CASSAGTSGSDEQFF	TGTGCCAGCAGCGCCGGGACTAGCGGGAGTGATGAGCAGTTCTTC	TRBV7-6	TRBJ2-1	TRBD2	NA
CASSAGGLPHTQYF	TGTGCCAGTTCCGCAGGGGGCCTGCCCCATACGCAGTATTTT	TRBV19	TRBJ2-3	TRBD1	NA
CAARSPGTGGQGYTF	TGTGCCGCACGAAGTCCCGGGACAGGGGGCCAAGGCTACACCTTC	TRBV19	TRBJ1-2	TRBD1	NA
CASSRGAVNGELFF	TGTGCCAGTTCGCGGGGGGCGGTTAACGGGGAGCTGTTTTTT	TRBV25-1	TRBJ2-2	TRBD2	once
CASSPWTGKFDYGYTF	TGTGCCAGCAGCCCTTGGACAGGGAAATTTGACTATGGCTACACCTTC	TRBV7-2	TRBJ1-2	TRBD1	once
CASNPRKYNEQFF	TGTGCCAGCAACCCACGCAAATACAATGAGCAGTTCTTC	TRBV6-4	TRBJ2-1	NA	once
CASSLETYNEQFF	TGCGCCAGCAGCTTGGAGACCTACAATGAGCAGTTCTTC	TRBV5-1	TRBJ2-1	NA	NA
CASSLVEYTEAFF	TGTGCCAGCAGCTTAGTGGAGTACACTGAAGCTTTCTTT	TRBV7-2	TRBJ1-1	NA	once
CASSKGQENTEAFF	TGTGCCAGCAGTAAAGGGCAGGAGAACACTGAAGCTTTCTTT	TRBV7-9	TRBJ1-1	NA	NA
CASTSQGTDTQYF	TGTGCCAGCACCTCGCAGGGCACAGATACGCAGTATTTT	TRBV6-5	TRBJ2-3	NA	once
CASSIGLAGTNEQFF	TGTGCCAGCAGCATCGGACTAGCGGGGACGAATGAGCAGTTCTTC	TRBV7-3	TRBJ2-1	TRBD2	NA
CASSRGGVAYF	TGTGCCAGCAGCCGAGGGGGAGTGGCGTACTTC	TRBV25-1	TRBJ2-7	NA	NA
CASSPNGATYEQYF	TGTGCCAGCAGCCCCAACGGGGCGACCTACGAGCAGTACTTC	TRBV5-5	TRBJ2-7	NA	once
CASSLVGLGNTEAFF	TGCGCCAGCAGCTTGGTGGGACTAGGAAACACTGAAGCTTTCTTT	TRBV5-1	TRBJ1-1	NA	NA
CASPTGDRGWYGYTF	TGTGCCAGCCCGACCGGGGACAGGGGGTGGTATGGCTACACCTTC	TRBV2	TRBJ1-2	TRBD1	NA
CASSQDYPTYEQYF	TGCGCCAGCAGCCAAGATTACCCCACATACGAGCAGTACTTC	TRBV4-1	TRBJ2-7	NA	NA
CAWSRDSAYGYTF	TGTGCCTGGAGTCGGGACAGTGCTTATGGCTACACCTTC	TRBV30	TRBJ1-2	TRBD1	NA
CASSEYLAGVDNEQFF	TGCGCCAGCAGTGAGTACCTAGCGGGAGTTGACAATGAGCAGTTCTTC	TRBV10-2	TRBJ2-1	TRBD2	NA
CASSLVEFSRERNEQFF	TGTGCCAGCAGCTTGGTGGAGTTTTCTCGGGAGCGGAATGAGCAGTTCTTC	TRBV5-6	TRBJ2-1	NA	NA
CASSPLEIQYF	TGTGCCAGCAGCCCCCTGGAAATTCAGTACTTC	TRBV7-9	TRBJ2-4	NA	NA
CATSRVDRAFTDTQYF	TGTGCCACCAGCAGAGTCGACAGGGCATTCACAGATACGCAGTATTTT	TRBV15	TRBJ2-3	TRBD1	NA
CASSGSYEQYF	TGTGCCAGCAGTGGGTCCTACGAGCAGTACTTC	TRBV25-1	TRBJ2-7	NA	NA
CASRPSHEAPFVGYTF	TGTGCCAGCAGGCCTAGCCATGAGGCTCCTTTCGTTGGCTACACCTTC	TRBV11-2	TRBJ1-2	NA	NA
CASSPPGSTQYF	TGTGCCAGCAGCCCCCCGGGAAGTACGCAGTATTTT	TRBV7-8	TRBJ2-3	NA	NA
CASKAVPYGYTF	TGTGCCAGCAAGGCAGTTCCCTATGGCTACACCTTC	TRBV28	TRBJ1-2	NA	NA
CASSLVDSETQYF	TGTGCCAGCAGCTTGGTGGACAGCGAGACCCAGTACTTC	TRBV5-8	TRBJ2-5	NA	NA
CATSHDWGTDTQYF	TGTGCCACCAGTCACGACTGGGGCACAGATACGCAGTATTTT	TRBV15	TRBJ2-3	NA	NA
CSASIPEQYF	TGCAGTGCTAGTATACCCGAACAGTACTTC	TRBV20-1	TRBJ2-7	NA	once
CASSLGGRHATNEKLFF	TGCGCCAGCAGCTTGGGGGGCCGCCATGCAACTAATGAAAAACTGTTTTTT	TRBV5-1	TRBJ1-4	NA	NA
CASSLSLGGSGSSEQYF	TGTGCCAGCAGCTTATCGCTCGGGGGTAGCGGGAGTAGCGAGCAGTACTTC	TRBV7-9	TRBJ2-7	TRBD2	NA
CAWKGEGSEAFF	TGTGCCTGGAAAGGGGAGGGCTCTGAAGCTTTCTTT	TRBV30	TRBJ1-1	NA	NA
CASSLGGKVSGNTIYF	TGTGCCAGCAGTTTAGGAGGCAAAGTCTCTGGAAACACCATATATTTT	TRBV28	TRBJ1-3	NA	NA
CASSLLLIGVGNTIYF	TGTGCCAGCAGCTTACTTTTGATCGGAGTAGGAAACACCATATATTTT	TRBV7-8	TRBJ1-3	NA	once
CAISDSSGWYEQYF	TGTGCCATCAGTGATAGTAGCGGCTGGTACGAGCAGTACTTC	TRBV10-3	TRBJ2-7	NA	NA
CAWSVIQGAGYTF	TGTGCCTGGAGTGTAATACAGGGGGCTGGCTACACCTTC	TRBV30	TRBJ1-2	TRBD1	NA
CAGRSGHPAGGSEQFF	TGTGCCGGAAGATCGGGCCACCCGGCGGGAGGGAGTGAGCAGTTCTTC	TRBV30	TRBJ2-1	TRBD2	NA
CASSLAGALRSYEQYF	TGTGCCAGCAGCTTAGCGGGAGCGCTACGGTCCTACGAGCAGTACTTC	TRBV7-8	TRBJ2-7	NA	NA